The next 7 T cell receptor beta chains were all read from a single sample in a study of blood T cell repertoires in COVID-19. Sequencing used immunoSEQ multiplex PCR; TCRdb keeps in-frame clones, though not all of them. The sample includes 150,000 to 200,000 clones, around 90% of them seen just once. Sequencing was carried out using peripheral blood. The origin of the receptors is a man aged 60-69 years with COVID-19, enrolled during active disease.

This chain links TRBV7-2 with TRBJ2-5; perhaps TRBD1 as D (6 bases). Germline V gene sequence: CDR1 SGHTA, CDR2 FQGNSA. The CDR3 sequence is 14 residues long. The V and J ends lost 6 bases and 0 bases respectively, with 11 bases between them. As DNA, the CDR3 is TGTGCCAGCAGTCCCGACAGGTACCAAGAGACCCAGTACTTC. This sequence encodes CASSPDRYQETQYF. Complete variable domain (other parts from reference TRBV7-2 and TRBJ2-5): GAGVSQSPSNKVTEKGKDVELRCDPISGHTALYWYRQSLGQGLEFLIYFQGNSAPDKSGLPSDRFSAERTGGSVSTLTIQRTQQEDSAVYLCASSPDRYQETQYFGPGTRLLVL.

The V call is TRBV19, the J call TRBJ2-1; perhaps TRBD2 as D (6 bases). This CDR3 spans 13 amino acids. V was pared by 5 bases and J by 7 bases, with 12 bases between. Germline values: CDR1 LNHDA, CDR2 SQIVND (reference sequence). CDR3 in amino acids: CASSGGTWNEQFF. The CDR3 DNA reads TGTGCCAGTAGTGGCGGGACCTGGAATGAGCAGTTCTTC.

This chain links TRBV5-1 with TRBJ1-1, with D uncertain. The CDR3 length is 16 residues. V was clipped by 0 bases and J by 4 bases, with 16 bases between them. CDR1 and CDR2 (germline): SGHRS, YFSETQ. DNA for the CDR3: TGCGCCAGCAGCTTGGCAATGCGGCTTCCGGCCACTGAAGCTTTCTTT. Translation: CASSLAMRLPATEAFF. Based on the CDR3 plus reference TRBV5-1 and TRBJ1-1, the full variable domain is KAGVTQTPRYLIKTRGQQVTLSCSPISGHRSVSWYQQTPGQGLQFLFEYFSETQRNKGNFPGRFSGRQFSNSRSEMNVSTLELGDSALYLCASSLAMRLPATEAFFGQGTRLTVV.

The chain carries TRBV9 and TRBJ2-1, with TRBD2 matching over 12 bases. The germline V gene encodes CDR1 SGDLS and CDR2 YYNGEE. After removal of 4 bases from V and 2 bases from J, the junction contained 19 bases not matched to a gene. This CDR3 spans 21 amino acids. The chain's CDR3 is CASSPYVEASGRGRTYNEQFF. The CDR3 DNA is TGTGCCAGCAGCCCTTATGTTGAGGCTAGCGGGAGGGGAAGGACCTACAATGAGCAGTTCTTC.

DNA for the CDR3: TGTGCCAGCAGCCTCCAGCGGACCCGGAGCACTGAAGCTTTCTTT. It encodes CASSLQRTRSTEAFF. The V call is TRBV14, the J call TRBJ1-1; D unresolved. Trimming cost V 4 bases and J 4 bases, with 16 bases left between them. The V gene's germline CDR1 is SGHDN and CDR2 FVKESK. This CDR3 comprises 15 residues.

The gene calls are TRBV7-2 and TRBJ2-7, with 9 bases aligning to TRBD2. This CDR3 contains 15 residues. V lost 3 bases to trimming and J lost 5 bases; unmatched junction nucleotides: 8. Germline values: CDR1 SGHTA, CDR2 FQGNSA. In DNA, the CDR3 is TGTGCCAGCAGCTTTGAGGGACTAGCAATTAACGAGCAGTACTTC. Its protein is CASSFEGLAINEQYF.

The chain couples TRBV25-1 to TRBJ2-6, with D tentatively TRBD2 (5 bases). Germline lookup yields CDR1 MGHDK and CDR2 SYGVNS. CDR3 length: 17 amino acids. V shed 1 base and J shed 4 bases, with 14 bases lying between them. CDR3 sequence reads: CASSESPSGPGANVLTF. CDR3 nucleotides: TGTGCCAGCAGTGAATCACCCAGCGGCCCGGGGGCCAACGTCCTGACTTTC.